This T cell receptor beta chain came from a study of long-term antiretroviral therapy in people with HIV. General study findings and limits: With ART, diversity went up but was still lower than in transplant donor controls. The clones with expansion before ART were dominant in the repertoire at all time points. It was not possible to obtain data on ART adherence, viral resistance or therapy changes.

Version v3.0 of the immunoSEQ assay was performed at survey level. Profiling relied on immunoSEQ multiplex PCR, and the TCRdb table lists in-frame clones only, not all of them. The table includes about 33,000 clones, 60% to 85% detected once. Between the trimmed V and J ends, which lost 4 bases and 7 bases, there was a span of 14 bases. This CDR3 comprises 14 residues. The germline gives CDR1 SEHNR, CDR2 FQNEAQ (reference sequence). This clone was detected once. Its antigen is currently unknown. The material sequenced was unsorted PBMCs, taken 2 years after starting antiretroviral therapy. The J gene is TRBJ1-5, the V gene TRBV7-9; unclear D gene. This receptor was obtained from a woman between 50 and 59 years old with HIV. In DNA, the CDR3 is TGTGCCAGCAGCTCCGGGTTTACGGACCAGCCCCAGCATTTT. Encoded protein: CASSSGFTDQPQHF. The entire variable domain, with the rest obtained from reference TRBV7-9 and TRBJ1-5, is as follows: DTGVSQNPRHKITKRGQNVTFRCDPISEHNRLYWYRQTLGQGPEFLTYFQNEAQLEKSRLLSDRFSAERPKGSFSTLEIQRTEQGDSAMYLCASSSGFTDQPQHFGDGTRLSIL.